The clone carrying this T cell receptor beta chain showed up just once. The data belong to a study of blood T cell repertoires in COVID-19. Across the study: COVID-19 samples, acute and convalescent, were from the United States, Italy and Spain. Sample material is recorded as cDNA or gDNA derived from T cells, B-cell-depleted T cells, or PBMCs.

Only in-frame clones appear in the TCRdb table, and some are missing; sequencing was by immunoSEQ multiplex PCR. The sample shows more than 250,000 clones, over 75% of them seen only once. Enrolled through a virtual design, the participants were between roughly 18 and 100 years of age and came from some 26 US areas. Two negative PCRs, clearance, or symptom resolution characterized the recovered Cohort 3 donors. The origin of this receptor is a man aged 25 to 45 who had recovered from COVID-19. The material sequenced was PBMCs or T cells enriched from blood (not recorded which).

CDR3 nucleotides: TGTGCCAGCAAACCTAGCGGGGGGCGATTCAATACGCAGTATTTT. Its protein product is CASKPSGGRFNTQYF. The chain couples TRBV3-1 (or the pseudogene TRBV3-2) to TRBJ2-3; 11 nucleotides line up with TRBD2. Per germline, CDR1 LGHDT and CDR2 YNNKEL (reference sequence). The ends lost 7 bases at V and 7 bases at J; junction bases unmatched: 10. The CDR3 extends over 15 amino acids.